These 25 T cell receptor beta chains originate from one sample sequenced in a study of blood T cell repertoires in COVID-19. Generated by immunoSEQ multiplex PCR, the TCRdb table keeps only in-frame clones and is missing some. Of about 250,000 clones in the sample, approximately 91% were seen once. The source material was peripheral blood. These TCRs come from a young man with COVID-19, enrolled during active disease.

A remark on this clone: Other nucleotide sequences in the sample specify the same CDR3. This chain joins TRBV5-1 and TRBJ2-2, with 7 nucleotides matching TRBD1. CDR3 length equals 15 residues. In germline, CDR1 is SGHRS, CDR2 YFSETQ. With 5 bases clipped from V and 0 bases from J, the junction kept 4 bases outside the gene matches. This CDR3 is CASSPGTANTGELFF. In DNA, the CDR3 is TGCGCCAGCAGTCCCGGGACAGCGAACACCGGGGAGCTGTTTTTT.

This clone has just one count. The rearrangement links TRBV5-1 to TRBJ1-5, with D tentatively TRBD1 (6 bases). V gave up 3 bases and J gave up 4 bases, with 11 bases separating them. The germline V gene encodes CDR1 SGHRS and CDR2 YFSETQ. The CDR3 has 14 amino acids. CDR3 region: CASSSGTPNQPQHF. The CDR3 DNA reads TGCGCCAGCAGCTCAGGGACACCAAATCAGCCCCAGCATTTT.

V usage is TRBV7-2 and J usage is TRBJ2-4; D is undetermined. The germline V gene encodes CDR1 SGHTA and CDR2 FQGNSA. V was clipped by 5 bases and J by 11 bases, with 10 bases between them. This CDR3 region has 11 residues. The CDR3 coding sequence is TGTGCCAGCAGCCCCTTAGTACTTCAGTACTTC. Translation: CASSPLVLQYF.

This sequence joins TRBV2 and TRBJ2-7; D might be TRBD1 (6 bases). V shed 5 bases and J shed 7 bases, with 15 bases lying between them. The germline gives CDR1 SNHLY, CDR2 FYNNEI. The CDR3 totals 13 residues. CDR3 loop: CASSWDTRHEQYF. CDR3 in DNA: TGTGCCAGCAGTTGGGACACCCGGCATGAGCAGTACTTC.

The V gene is TRBV20-1, the J gene TRBJ2-1; perhaps TRBD2 as D (6 bases). Germline values: CDR1 DFQATT, CDR2 SNEGSKA (reference sequence). The CDR3 length is 17 residues. Between the trimmed V and J ends, which lost 3 bases and 0 bases, there was a span of 18 bases. This CDR3 is CSASGGFRGSSYNEQFF. Written as DNA, the CDR3 is TGCAGTGCTAGTGGTGGTTTTCGGGGGAGCTCCTACAATGAGCAGTTCTTC.

The rearrangement joins TRBV5-4 to TRBJ2-2; D ambiguous. Germline lookup yields CDR1 SGHNT and CDR2 YYREEE (reference sequence). This CDR3 region has 15 residues. V was cut by 1 base and J by 2 bases, with 9 bases left in between. CDR3 DNA sequence: TGTGCCAGCAGCTTGAACGCAGGCAACACCGGGGAGCTGTTTTTT. Residues: CASSLNAGNTGELFF.

The rearrangement joins TRBV6-5 to TRBJ1-2; D is unclear. V was pared by 0 bases and J by 4 bases, with 6 bases between. This CDR3 is built from 13 residues. The germline gives CDR1 MNHEY, CDR2 SVGAGI. In DNA, the CDR3 is TGTGCCAGCAGTTACTCGGGCCCCTATGGCTACACCTTC. Translated, it gives CASSYSGPYGYTF.

V usage is TRBV30 and J usage is TRBJ1-2, with D possibly being TRBD1 (6 bases). Germline V CDR1 and CDR2: GTSNPN, SVGIG (reference sequence). The CDR3 consists of 13 residues. Between the trimmed V and J ends, which lost 0 bases and 7 bases, there was a span of 12 bases. The CDR3 sequence is CAWSVGQGTGYTF. The CDR3, as DNA: TGTGCCTGGAGTGTTGGTCAGGGGACTGGCTACACCTTC.

This chain uses TRBV7-9 with TRBJ1-3; no clear D gene. V was shortened by 1 base and J by 4 bases, with 11 bases between the two germline ends. Per the germline V gene, CDR1 is SEHNR and CDR2 is FQNEAQ (reference sequence). The CDR3 loop spans 15 amino acids. CDR3 residues: CASSLVGADGNTIYF. The CDR3 DNA reads TGTGCCAGCAGCTTAGTGGGCGCAGACGGAAACACCATATATTTT.

The V call is TRBV7-2, the J call TRBJ2-7, with 12 nucleotides matching TRBD2. This CDR3 comprises 15 residues. The trim removed 4 bases at V and 7 bases at J, leaving 8 bases unmatched. Germline CDR1 and CDR2: SGHTA and FQGNSA. The CDR3 sequence is CASSWDGTSGPEQYF. The CDR3 DNA reads TGTGCCAGCAGCTGGGACGGGACTAGCGGGCCAGAGCAGTACTTC.

V and J are TRBV9 and TRBJ2-1; 8 bases map to TRBD2. Germline CDR1 SGDLS, CDR2 YYNGEE. The ends lost 1 base at V and 5 bases at J; junction bases unmatched: 5. This CDR3 has 15 amino acids. CDR3 region: CASSVTSGFNNEQFF. The CDR3 DNA sequence: TGTGCCAGCAGCGTAACTAGCGGTTTCAACAATGAGCAGTTCTTC.

The chain combines TRBV7-3 with TRBJ2-1; TRBD2 is a possible D gene (6 bases). The CDR3 contains 16 residues. The V gene lost 6 bases and the J gene lost 8 bases, with 23 bases spanning the gap. Germline CDR1 is SGHTA and CDR2 is FQGTGA. DNA for the CDR3: TGTGCCAGCAGTGCGCGGGAACTAGGGAATACCGATGAGCAGTTCTTC. It yields the protein CASSARELGNTDEQFF.

The rearrangement links TRBV2 to TRBJ1-1; D possibly corresponds to TRBD1 (5 bases). V lost 11 bases and J 6 bases, leaving 16 bases between the germline ends. CDR3 size: 12 residues. The V gene's germline CDR1 is SNHLY and CDR2 FYNNEI. CDR3 DNA: TGTGCCGGTCAGGGCAGTGCTCCTGAAGCTTTCTTT. As protein: CAGQGSAPEAFF.

This clone was counted once. This chain joins TRBV3-1 (or the pseudogene TRBV3-2) and TRBJ2-2; tentatively, D is TRBD2 (7 bases). Trimming stripped 3 bases from V and 3 bases from J, with 11 bases between. Germline CDR1 reads LGHDT; CDR2 reads YNNKEL (reference sequence). The CDR3 covers 15 residues. The chain's CDR3 is CASSHGGPDTGELFF. CDR3 in DNA: TGTGCCAGCAGCCACGGGGGGCCAGACACCGGGGAGCTGTTTTTT.

The chain is built from TRBV6-5 and TRBJ2-1; a possible D gene is TRBD2 (6 bases). Germline CDR1 is MNHEY and CDR2 is SVGAGI. This CDR3 is built from 14 residues. Trimming removed 6 bases at V and 2 bases at J, with 11 bases between. The CDR3 is CASRPGVAYNEQFF. CDR3 sequence (DNA): TGTGCCAGCAGGCCGGGAGTGGCCTACAATGAGCAGTTCTTC.

J is TRBJ1-2 and V is TRBV5-6, with TRBD1 matching 7 bases. Germline-derived CDR1 and CDR2 are SGHDT and YYEEEE. The length of the CDR3 is 15 residues. Germline trimming cut 3 bases from V and 8 bases from J; bases unmatched to any gene: 13. The CDR3 DNA reads as TGTGCCAGCAGCTCGCCCACAGGACAGGTCAGCGGCTACACCTTC. Its translation: CASSSPTGQVSGYTF.

This chain joins TRBV14 and TRBJ1-2; no firm D call. Per the germline V gene, CDR1 is SGHDN and CDR2 is FVKESK. V was pared by 1 base and J by 5 bases, with 11 bases between. This CDR3 has 14 residues. CDR3: CASSQVREAYGYTF. The CDR3 DNA sequence: TGTGCCAGCAGCCAAGTCCGGGAGGCTTATGGCTACACCTTC.

The V call is TRBV12-3 or TRBV12-4, the J call TRBJ2-4; no firm D call. The CDR3 covers 12 residues. V was clipped by 6 bases and J by 7 bases, with 10 bases between them. In nucleotides, the CDR3 is TGTGCCAGCAGACTGTCCGGGAACATTCAGTACTTC. Protein product: CASRLSGNIQYF.

In nucleotides, the CDR3 is TGTGCCAGCAGCCCGGGACAGGCTAATGAAAAACTGTTTTTT. It specifies CASSPGQANEKLFF. The chain combines TRBV7-6 with TRBJ1-4, with 8 bases aligning to TRBD1. The CDR3 loop spans 14 amino acids. With 5 bases clipped from V and 3 bases from J, the junction kept 2 bases outside the gene matches. Looked up from germline, CDR1 is SGHVS and CDR2 is FNYEAQ.

The genes are TRBV6-5 and TRBJ2-7; 9 positions agree with TRBD1. The length of the CDR3 is 14 residues. With 5 bases clipped from V and 5 bases from J, the junction kept 7 bases outside the gene matches. CDR1 and CDR2 (germline): MNHEY, SVGAGI. Here the CDR3 reads CASSHMTGGNEQYF. The CDR3 DNA reads as TGTGCCAGCAGTCACATGACAGGGGGTAACGAGCAGTACTTC.

The CDR3 DNA reads TGTGCCTGGCCCATCGAGGGAGGCTACACCTTC. Protein sequence: CAWPIEGGYTF. The genes are TRBV30 and TRBJ1-2, with D uncertain. Germline CDR1 GTSNPN, CDR2 SVGIG (reference sequence). The CDR3 length is 11 residues. V was shortened by 5 bases and J by 8 bases, with 12 bases between the two germline ends.

Only one count was recorded for this clone. This rearrangement joins TRBV4-1 to TRBJ2-1; D may be TRBD1 (6 bases). The CDR3 has 15 residues. Between the trimmed V and J ends, which lost 1 base and 5 bases, there was a span of 12 bases. Germline CDR1 and CDR2: MGHRA and YSYEKL. CDR3: CASSQGSGVDNEQFF. In DNA form, the CDR3 reads TGCGCCAGCAGCCAAGGCTCAGGGGTAGACAATGAGCAGTTCTTC.

The rearrangement uses TRBV3-1 (or the pseudogene TRBV3-2) and TRBJ1-2, with TRBD1 matching 9 bases. Unmatched junction bases numbered 0, after V lost 0 bases and J lost 4 bases. CDR3 size: 14 residues. CDR1 is LGHDT and CDR2 is YNNKEL in the germline V gene (reference sequence). CDR3 in amino acids: CASSQEGQGYGYTF. DNA for the CDR3: TGTGCCAGCAGCCAAGAGGGACAGGGCTATGGCTACACCTTC.

In this sample, this clone turned up a few times. This chain links TRBV19 with TRBJ2-7, with 8 positions matching TRBD1. CDR1 and CDR2 from the germline V gene are LNHDA and SQIVND (reference sequence). The CDR3 runs to 17 residues. The J segment lost 3 bases and the V segment lost 5 bases, leaving 15 bases of the junction unmatched. CDR3 protein: CASSRNSGTGVLYEQYF. Here the CDR3 DNA reads TGTGCCAGTAGTCGAAACTCCGGGACAGGAGTGCTCTACGAGCAGTACTTC.

The rearrangement joins TRBV2 to TRBJ2-6; D unresolved. Per the germline V gene, CDR1 is SNHLY and CDR2 is FYNNEI. The CDR3 runs 14 residues. Trimming cost V 4 bases and J 0 bases, with 4 bases left between them. The CDR3 loop is CASSVYSGANVLTF. The CDR3 DNA reads TGTGCCAGCAGTGTCTACTCTGGGGCCAACGTCCTGACTTTC.